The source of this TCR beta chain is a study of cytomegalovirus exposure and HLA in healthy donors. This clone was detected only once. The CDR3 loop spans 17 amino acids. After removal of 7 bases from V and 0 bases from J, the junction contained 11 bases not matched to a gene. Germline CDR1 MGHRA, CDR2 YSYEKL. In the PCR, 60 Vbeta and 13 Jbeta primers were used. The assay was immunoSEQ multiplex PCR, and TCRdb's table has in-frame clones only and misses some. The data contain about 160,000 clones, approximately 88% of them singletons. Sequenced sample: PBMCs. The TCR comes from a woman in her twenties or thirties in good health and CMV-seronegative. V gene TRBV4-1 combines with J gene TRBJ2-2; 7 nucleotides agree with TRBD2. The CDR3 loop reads CASNREGSGANTGELFF. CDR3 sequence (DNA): TGCGCCAGCAATAGGGAGGGATCAGGCGCGAACACCGGGGAGCTGTTTTTT.